This T cell receptor (beta chain) was recovered during a study of OX40 agonist ivuxolimab in advanced cancers. Profiling relied on immunoSEQ multiplex PCR, and the TCRdb table lists in-frame clones only, not all of them. The sample comprises about 30,000 clones, approximately 90% of which are singletons, and 24% rests with the top ten. The sample here was CD4+ or CD8+ T cells sorted from blood, taken in a trial of the OX40 agonist ivuxolimab. The receptor was derived from an adult with an advanced solid tumor such as melanoma, head and neck, liver or kidney cancer.

CDR3 sequence (DNA): TGTGCCAGTAGTCAAGGACTAGCTATAGAGCAGTTCTTC. It encodes CASSQGLAIEQFF. The chain couples TRBV19 to TRBJ2-1; 8 positions agree with TRBD2. V lost 5 bases and J lost 10; bases outside the gene matches: 7. In germline, CDR1 is LNHDA, CDR2 SQIVND (reference sequence). The CDR3 runs 13 residues.